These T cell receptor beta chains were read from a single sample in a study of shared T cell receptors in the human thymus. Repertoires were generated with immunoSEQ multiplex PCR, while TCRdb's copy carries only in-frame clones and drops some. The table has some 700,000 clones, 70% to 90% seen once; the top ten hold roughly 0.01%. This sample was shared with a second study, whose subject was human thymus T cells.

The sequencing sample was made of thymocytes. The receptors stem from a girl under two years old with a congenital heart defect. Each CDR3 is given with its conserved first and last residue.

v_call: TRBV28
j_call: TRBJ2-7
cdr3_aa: CASSLEGQDKQYF

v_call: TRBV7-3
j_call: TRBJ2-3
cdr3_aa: CASSLIVAGGGTDTQYF

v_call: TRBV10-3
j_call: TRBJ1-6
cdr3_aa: CAISEWQYSPLHF

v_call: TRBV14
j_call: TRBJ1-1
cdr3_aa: CASSPGQGAEDTEAFF

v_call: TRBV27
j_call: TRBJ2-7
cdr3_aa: CASSFKTGHLYEQYF

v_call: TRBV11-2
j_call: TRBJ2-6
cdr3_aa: CASSYLTGRANVLTF

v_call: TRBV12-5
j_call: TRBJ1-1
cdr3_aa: CASVPGQGRTEAFF

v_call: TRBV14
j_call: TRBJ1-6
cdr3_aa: CASSQVTRAENSPLHF

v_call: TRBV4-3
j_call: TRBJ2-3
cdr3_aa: CASSSKNPTSGGNTDTQYF

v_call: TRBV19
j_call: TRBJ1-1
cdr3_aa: CASSMVIGFEENTEAFF

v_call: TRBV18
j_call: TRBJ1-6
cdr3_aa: CASSRGANSPLHF

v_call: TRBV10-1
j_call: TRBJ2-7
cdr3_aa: CASSTASGGNYEQYF

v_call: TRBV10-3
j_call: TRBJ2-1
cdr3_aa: CAISGPSGSREQFF

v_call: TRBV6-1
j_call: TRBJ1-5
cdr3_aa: CASSATGSNQPQHF

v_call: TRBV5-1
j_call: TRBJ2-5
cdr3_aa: CASSPQQGETQYF

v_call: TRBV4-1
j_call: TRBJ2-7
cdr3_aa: CASSQDRPYSSGGASYEQYF

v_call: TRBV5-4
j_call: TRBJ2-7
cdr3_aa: CASRKDRGRGYEQYF

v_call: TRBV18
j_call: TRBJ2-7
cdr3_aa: CASSNQAPFYYEQYF

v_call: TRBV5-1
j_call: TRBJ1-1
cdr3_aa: CASSLCVAGSMNTEAFF

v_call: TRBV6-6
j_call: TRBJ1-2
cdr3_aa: CASSARVNGYTF

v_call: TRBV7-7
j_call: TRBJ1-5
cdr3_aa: CASSFGRERDQPQHF

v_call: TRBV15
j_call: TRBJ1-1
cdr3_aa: CATSSDTGGMNTEAFF

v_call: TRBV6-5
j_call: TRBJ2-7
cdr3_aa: CASSYTLGQAVEQYF

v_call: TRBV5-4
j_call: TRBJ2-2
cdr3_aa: CASSASKGQPGAGELFF

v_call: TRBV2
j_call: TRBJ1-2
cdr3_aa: CASSVQGAQEDRVYGYTF

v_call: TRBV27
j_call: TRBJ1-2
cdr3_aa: CASKGWQGNYGYTF

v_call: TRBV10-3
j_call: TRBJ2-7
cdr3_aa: CAISGIGTGGSYEQYF

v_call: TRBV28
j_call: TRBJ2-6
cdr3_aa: CASSRYTSGANVLTF

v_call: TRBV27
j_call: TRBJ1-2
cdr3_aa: CASWDSYNYGYTF

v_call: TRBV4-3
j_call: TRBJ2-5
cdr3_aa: CASSQDPQLAGGLYQETQYF

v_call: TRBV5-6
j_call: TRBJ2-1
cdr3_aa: CASSLRDKARIEQFF

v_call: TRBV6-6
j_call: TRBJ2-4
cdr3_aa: CASSYCTRGAKNIQYF

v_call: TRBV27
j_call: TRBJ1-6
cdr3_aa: CASRPGESGRLAYNSPLHF

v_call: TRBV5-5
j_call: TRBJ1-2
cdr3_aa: CASSPLRTGMPYGYTF

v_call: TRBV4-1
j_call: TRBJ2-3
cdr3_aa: CASSQESIWTSGALVDTQYF

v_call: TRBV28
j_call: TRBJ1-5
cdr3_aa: CASSYPTDPASNQPQHF

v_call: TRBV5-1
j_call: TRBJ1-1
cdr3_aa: CASSLAGGVRGTEAFF

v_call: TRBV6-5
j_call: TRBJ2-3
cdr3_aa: CASSCRSSGGTDTQYF

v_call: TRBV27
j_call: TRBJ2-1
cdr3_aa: CASSTAGGSYTYNEQFF

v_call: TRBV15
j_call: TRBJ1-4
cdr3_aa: CATSRGQLNEKLFF

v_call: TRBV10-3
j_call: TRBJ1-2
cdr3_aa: CAISDQTTNYGYTF

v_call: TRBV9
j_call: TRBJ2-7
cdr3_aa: CASSPGSSAGTYEQYF

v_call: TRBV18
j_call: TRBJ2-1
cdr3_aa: CASSPGDKGSNEQFF

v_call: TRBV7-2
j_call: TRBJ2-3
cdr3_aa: CASSLVSSGGGTDTQYF

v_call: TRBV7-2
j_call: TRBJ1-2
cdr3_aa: CASSGFLYGYTF

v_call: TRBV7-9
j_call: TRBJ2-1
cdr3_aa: CASSTGSSYNEQFF